This T cell receptor beta chain emerged from a study of technical replicates of blood from a few donors (dated by TCRdb to about 2017). The protocol used for the library was the immunoSEQ multiplex PCR assay. TCRdb limited this immuneACCESS table to in-frame rearrangements with V and J called. A share of clones is missing; checked studies link under half to unresolved V genes, and the rest is unexplained. Here the sample has about 75,000 clones; around 97% occur a single time. Of the sample, 0.18% is held by the ten largest clones. Based on the germline V gene, the CDR1 and CDR2 sequences are SGHTA and FQGNSA. V and J are trimmed by 6 bases and 4 bases, and the gene matches miss 10 bases of the junction. There are 15 amino acids in the CDR3, from cysteine to phenylalanine inclusive. Solely the CDR3 DNA is kept, with 45 bases framed from the first base. Concerning this clone itself: Its antigen remains unidentified. No quality values exist for individual bases; no much larger clone is one base distant.

Input material: T cells isolated from PBMCs. This chain joins TRBV7-2 to TRBJ1-2; 8 bases in between match TRBD1. The receptor comes from a human donor in good health. The CDR3 region: CASRPGQGVLYGYTF. The nucleotides are TGTGCCAGCAGGCCCGGACAGGGTGTCCTCTATGGCTACACCTTC.